A single T cell receptor (beta chain) is shown here with its context. The sample is drawn from a study of identical twins. Per germline, CDR1 SGHAT and CDR2 FQDESV (reference sequence). CDR3 size: 19 residues. V lost 0 bases and J lost 6, with 21 bases in between. TCRdb re-derived calls from the 5' RACE reads in MiXCR, one entry per CDR3 protein. The table has more than 400,000 distinct CDR3 sequences, roughly 15% seen once. This same sample was also taken into another study, of yellow fever vaccine responses in identical twins.

The clonotype originates from a woman between 18 and 29 years old in good health. The V and J genes are TRBV11-1 and TRBJ1-6; D is perhaps TRBD1 (5 bases). Input material: CD4+ T cells sorted from blood. CDR3 amino acids: CASSLAMGTYPGRNSPLHF. CDR3 nucleotide sequence: TGTGCCAGCAGCTTAGCGATGGGGACTTACCCCGGGCGTAATTCACCCCTCCACTTT. Full variable domain (missing parts from reference TRBV11-1 and TRBJ1-6): EAEVAQSPRYKITEKSQAVAFWCDPISGHATLYWYRQILGQGPELLVQFQDESVVDDSQLPKDRFSAERLKGVDSTLKIQPAELGDSAMYLCASSLAMGTYPGRNSPLHFGNGTRLTVT.